Presented here are 20 T cell receptor beta chains from one specimen sequenced in a study of identical twins. One entry per CDR3 protein, called by TCRdb with MiXCR from the 5' RACE reads. The sample yields 1.5 million to 2 million distinct CDR3 sequences, under 35% seen once. Sequences were obtained from cord blood. Receptor source: a newborn girl in good health.

This chain joins TRBV28 and TRBJ2-7; 8 nucleotides agree with TRBD1. The germline gives CDR1 MDHEN, CDR2 SYDVKM. The CDR3 sequence is 13 residues long. Trimming removed 11 bases from V and 5 bases from J; junction bases left unmatched: 11. The CDR3 DNA reads as TGTGCCGGGCAGTACGGACAGGGCGACGAGCAGTACTTC. As protein: CAGQYGQGDEQYF.

This clonotype was seen only a few times. The chain combines TRBV6-1 with TRBJ1-2, with D uncertain. Germline V gene data show CDR1 as MNHNS and CDR2 as SASEGT. CDR3 length: 14 residues. Trimming cost V 6 bases and J 4 bases, with 15 bases left between them. CDR3 in amino acids: CASSRDTTPYGYTF. The CDR3 DNA follows: TGTGCCAGCAGCCGAGACACAACCCCCTATGGCTACACCTTC.

CDR3 DNA: TGTGCCAGCAGCTTAGGGGGACTAGCTGCCTACAATGAGCAGTTCTTC. It translates to CASSLGGLAAYNEQFF. The chain is built from TRBV11-3 and TRBJ2-1, with TRBD2 identical over 9 bases. V lost 1 base to trimming and J lost 2 bases; unmatched junction nucleotides: 3. The germline V gene encodes CDR1 SGHNT and CDR2 YENEEA. The CDR3 is 16 amino acids.

The V gene is TRBV3-1, the J gene TRBJ2-7; D is possibly TRBD2 (5 bases). The CDR3 sequence is 16 residues long. Trimming took 0 bases from V and 0 from J, leaving 12 bases between them. The V gene's germline CDR1 is LGHDT and CDR2 YNNKEL (reference sequence). DNA of the CDR3: TGTGCCAGCAGCCAAGATGGTCCGGGGAGCTCCTACGAGCAGTACTTC. It yields the protein CASSQDGPGSSYEQYF.

This clonotype was seen only a few times. The J gene is TRBJ2-1, the V gene TRBV5-1, with 8 bases identical to TRBD2. V shed 0 bases and J 7 bases; nucleotides not matched to a gene: 6. The CDR3 has 15 amino acids. In germline, CDR1 is SGHRS, CDR2 YFSETQ. The CDR3 here is CASSLEAGVWNEQFF. In nucleotides, the CDR3 is TGCGCCAGCAGCTTGGAAGCGGGAGTTTGGAATGAGCAGTTCTTC.

This clonotype has just a few counts. The genes are TRBV5-1 and TRBJ2-3; 12 bases are shared with TRBD2. There are 15 residues in the CDR3. Germline V CDR1 and CDR2: SGHRS, YFSETQ. V gave up 4 bases and J gave up 3 bases; unmatched junction bases: 3. The CDR3 sequence: CASSILAGGTDTQYF. The CDR3 DNA reads TGCGCCAGCAGCATCCTAGCGGGGGGGACAGATACGCAGTATTTT.

The chain employs TRBV27 and TRBJ1-6, with 7 bases fitting TRBD1. The CDR3 runs 17 residues. Looked up from germline, CDR1 is MNHEY and CDR2 is SMNVEV (reference sequence). With 5 bases clipped from V and 0 bases from J, the junction kept 7 bases outside the gene matches. The CDR3 loop is CASSPPQGSSYNSPLHF. The CDR3 coding sequence is TGTGCCAGCAGTCCCCCACAGGGGAGCTCCTATAATTCACCCCTCCACTTT.

The CDR3 region has the DNA TGTGCCAGCAGGTTGGGACAGGATATGACCGGGGAGCTGTTTTTT. It encodes CASRLGQDMTGELFF. This rearrangement joins TRBV12-3 or TRBV12-4 to TRBJ2-2; 8 bases fit TRBD1. V was pared by 6 bases and J by 5 bases, with 8 bases of the junction left unmatched. The CDR3 covers 15 residues.

The chain joins TRBV20-1 to TRBJ2-7; 7 bases align to TRBD2. This CDR3 is 13 amino acids long. J lost 4 bases, V lost 2 bases, and 5 bases had no gene match. Germline CDR1 DFQATT, CDR2 SNEGSKA (reference sequence). The CDR3 here is CSARRAGVYEQYF. As DNA, the CDR3 is TGCAGTGCTAGACGGGCGGGAGTTTACGAGCAGTACTTC.

This clonotype was observed once. Since a much larger clone is just one base distant, this may be a read error. The chain has TRBV6-2 or TRBV6-3 and TRBJ2-5, with a weak D call TRBD2 (6 bases). The CDR3 covers 14 residues. CDR1 is MNHEY, CDR2 SVGEGT, per germline. CDR3 in amino acids: CASSQTRSKETPYF. The CDR3 DNA reads TGTGCCAGCAGTCAGACTAGAAGCAAAGAGACCCCGTACTTC.

This clonotype was found once. The chain employs TRBV9 and TRBJ2-7; D possibly corresponds to TRBD2 (6 bases). V was trimmed by 6 bases and J by 7 bases, leaving 23 bases between them. The CDR3 length is 15 residues. The germline CDR1 and CDR2 sequences are SGDLS and YYNGEE. This CDR3 reads CASTAGTGVPHEQYF. CDR3 nucleotide sequence: TGTGCCAGCACCGCGGGAACGGGAGTACCGCATGAGCAGTACTTC.

This clonotype has more than one count but fewer than ten. V gene TRBV4-1 combines with J gene TRBJ1-1, with a tentative D call TRBD1 (6 bases). The V gene's germline CDR1 is MGHRA and CDR2 YSYEKL. Between the trimmed V and J ends, which lost 1 base and 10 bases, there was a span of 13 bases. This CDR3 has 13 residues. The CDR3 nucleotides read TGCGCCAGCAGCCAAGGGGGGGCGATGGGAGCTTTCTTT. This translates into CASSQGGAMGAFF.

Turning to this clonotype: A much larger clonotype is one base distant, so this may be a read error. V is TRBV2 and J is TRBJ2-4, with D tentatively TRBD1 or TRBD2 (5 bases each). The CDR3 has 14 amino acids. CDR1 and CDR2 from the germline V gene are SNHLY and FYNNEI. CDR3 coding DNA: TGTACCAGCAGGGCCACAGGACTCAAAAACATTCAGTACTTC. It encodes CTSRATGLKNIQYF.

This clonotype was picked up a small number of times. The chain recombines TRBV24-1 with TRBJ2-6; 10 positions match TRBD1. Unmatched junction bases numbered 3, after V lost 2 bases and J lost 0 bases. The CDR3 sequence is 18 residues long. Germline V CDR1 and CDR2: KGHDR, SFDVKD. CDR3 nucleotide sequence: TGTGCCACCAGTGATTCCCGGGACAGGGGCTCTGGGGCCAACGTCCTGACTTTC. Amino acids: CATSDSRDRGSGANVLTF.

This rearrangement joins TRBV20-1 to TRBJ1-2, with D unclear. CDR1 and CDR2 (germline): DFQATT, SNEGSKA (reference sequence). The CDR3 runs to 11 residues. The germline V and J ends were trimmed by 3 bases and 5 bases, with 7 bases remaining between them. This chain's CDR3 is CSASSVYGYTF. The CDR3 nucleotides read TGCAGTGCTAGTTCGGTTTATGGCTACACCTTC.

This clonotype has ten or more counts. CDR3 sequence reads: CASSLRTGGLIEQYF. The DNA for the CDR3 is TGTGCCAGCAGCCTCAGGACAGGGGGCCTCATCGAGCAGTACTTC. The V gene is TRBV27, the J gene TRBJ2-7, with 11 bases that match TRBD1. Germline V CDR1 and CDR2: MNHEY, SMNVEV (reference sequence). CDR3 length: 15 amino acids. With 6 bases clipped from V and 6 bases from J, the junction kept 10 bases outside the gene matches.

This clonotype was observed a few times. The chain combines TRBV4-1 with TRBJ1-4; possible D gene TRBD1, 6 bases. V was trimmed by 4 bases and J by 1 base, leaving 10 bases between them. The length of the CDR3 is 15 residues. Germline V gene sequence: CDR1 MGHRA, CDR2 YSYEKL. This chain's CDR3 is CASSRSTGTNEKLFF. In nucleotides, the CDR3 is TGCGCCAGCAGCCGATCGACAGGAACTAATGAAAAACTGTTTTTT.

This sequence joins TRBV7-8 and TRBJ2-3, with no clear D. This CDR3 contains 15 residues. With 6 bases removed from V and 0 bases from J, the gap between germline ends came to 13 bases. From germline, CDR1 is SGHVS and CDR2 FQNEAQ. This CDR3 is CASRLLAHSTDTQYF. CDR3 nucleotides: TGTGCCAGCAGGCTTTTGGCGCATAGCACAGATACGCAGTATTTT.

In this sample, this clonotype turned up a few times. The V gene is TRBV3-1, the J gene TRBJ1-1, with no clear D. Per germline, CDR1 LGHDT and CDR2 YNNKEL (reference sequence). This CDR3 contains 14 residues. V was pared by 4 bases and J by 2 bases, with 11 bases between. The CDR3 coding sequence is TGTGCCAGCAGCCCCGGGCCCTACAACACTGAAGCTTTCTTT. Translated: CASSPGPYNTEAFF.

V gene TRBV11-2 combines with J gene TRBJ1-2; D call uncertain. V was trimmed by 5 bases and J by 4 bases, leaving 11 bases between them. The CDR3 is made up of 13 amino acids. From germline, CDR1 is SGHAT and CDR2 FQNNGV. CDR3 sequence reads: CASSTPKSYGYTF. For the CDR3, the DNA is TGTGCCAGCAGCACCCCGAAGAGCTATGGCTACACCTTC. Looking up the rest from reference TRBV11-2 and TRBJ1-2 gives the full variable domain: EAGVAQSPRYKIIEKRQSVAFWCNPISGHATLYWYQQILGQGPKLLIQFQNNGVVDDSQLPKDRFSAERLKGVDSTLKIQPAKLEDSAVYLCASSTPKSYGYTFGSGTRLTVV.